The 14 T cell receptor beta chains below all came from one sample that was sequenced in a study of cytomegalovirus exposure and HLA in healthy donors. Researchers ran the PCR with 60 Vbeta and 13 Jbeta primers. Produced via immunoSEQ multiplex PCR; TCRdb's table is partial and in-frame only. The table lists 130,000 to 150,000 clones, about 80% of them singletons. Input material: PBMCs. These receptors all come from a woman aged 55-70 years in good health and CMV-seropositive.

The rearrangement links TRBV19 to TRBJ2-2; 7 bases agree with TRBD1. Germline V CDR1 and CDR2: LNHDA, SQIVND (reference sequence). The CDR3 totals 14 residues. V lost 5 bases to trimming and J lost 4 bases; unmatched junction nucleotides: 4. The chain's CDR3 is CASSPGQSTGELFF. CDR3 DNA: TGTGCCAGTAGTCCGGGACAGAGCACCGGGGAGCTGTTTTTT.

This clone was picked up a small number of times. The rearrangement joins TRBV27 to TRBJ2-7; 10 nucleotides match TRBD1. This CDR3 has 15 residues. The J segment lost 4 bases and the V segment lost 6 bases, leaving 9 bases of the junction unmatched. CDR1 is MNHEY, CDR2 SMNVEV, per germline (reference sequence). CDR3 in amino acids: CASRMKTGGRYEQYF. CDR3 bases: TGTGCCAGCAGGATGAAGACAGGGGGCAGGTACGAGCAGTACTTC.

This chain joins TRBV10-3 and TRBJ2-2; 7 bases fit TRBD1. Losses at the gene ends were 6 bases for V and 0 bases for J; bases not matched to a gene: 1. The CDR3 is 14 amino acids. From germline, CDR1 is ENHRY and CDR2 SYGVKD. The CDR3 sequence: CAIRGTANTGELFF. The CDR3 DNA follows: TGTGCCATCAGGGGGACAGCGAACACCGGGGAGCTGTTTTTT.

The rearrangement uses TRBV27 and TRBJ1-2; 7 nucleotides line up with TRBD1. V shed 5 bases and J 1 base; nucleotides not matched to a gene: 7. The CDR3 runs 15 residues. The germline V gene has CDR1 MNHEY and CDR2 SMNVEV (reference sequence). The CDR3 coding sequence is TGTGCCAGCAGTACGACGGGACAGATTAACTATGGCTACACCTTC. Translation: CASSTTGQINYGYTF.

The genes are TRBV5-4 and TRBJ2-3; D is undetermined. Trimming shortened V by 6 bases and J by 0 bases, and 11 bases separated the two germline ends. Germline lookup yields CDR1 SGHNT and CDR2 YYREEE (reference sequence). This CDR3 contains 14 residues. CDR3 bases: TGTGCCAGCAAAAGCGATTCTAGCACAGATACGCAGTATTTT. It codes for CASKSDSSTDTQYF.

A few counts support this clone. This chain uses TRBV7-8 with TRBJ1-5; D might be TRBD1 (5 bases). CDR3 length: 15 amino acids. Trimming stripped 6 bases from V and 2 bases from J, with 14 bases between. Germline lookup yields CDR1 SGHVS and CDR2 FQNEAQ. CDR3: CASSLGAARNQPQHF. As DNA, the CDR3 is TGTGCCAGCAGTCTAGGGGCGGCTCGCAATCAGCCCCAGCATTTT. The entire variable domain, with the rest obtained from reference TRBV7-8 and TRBJ1-5, is as follows: GAGVSQSPRYKVAKRGQDVALRCDPISGHVSLFWYQQALGQGPEFLTYFQNEAQLDKSGLPSDRFFAERPEGSVSTLKIQRTQQEDSAVYLCASSLGAARNQPQHFGDGTRLSIL.

J is TRBJ2-3 and V is TRBV4-2; a weak D match, TRBD2 (6 bases). V dropped 0 bases and J dropped 4 bases, with 14 bases sitting between them. Germline V CDR1 and CDR2: LGHNA, YNFKEQ. The CDR3 consists of 16 residues. CDR3 nucleotide sequence: TGTGCCAGCAGCCAAGAAGGGCTAGCGAACTCAGATACGCAGTATTTT. The encoded protein is CASSQEGLANSDTQYF.

The chain recombines TRBV27 with TRBJ2-6; D possibly corresponds to TRBD1 (6 bases). This CDR3 region has 19 residues. Trimming removed 5 bases at V and 0 bases at J, with 20 bases between. Per germline, CDR1 MNHEY and CDR2 SMNVEV (reference sequence). The CDR3 protein is CASSTTTPTGPSGANVLTF. The CDR3 nucleotides are TGTGCCAGCAGTACGACCACCCCCACAGGGCCCTCTGGGGCCAACGTCCTGACTTTC.

The chain links TRBV5-8 to TRBJ2-3; D gene ambiguous. Germline V CDR1 and CDR2: SGHTS, YDEGEE. The CDR3 has 15 amino acids. V lost 1 base to trimming and J lost 2 bases, with 11 bases between them. The DNA for the CDR3 is TGTGCCAGCAGCTTGTGGCAGGAATCCACAGATACGCAGTATTTT. It encodes CASSLWQESTDTQYF. The variable domain in full, completed from reference TRBV5-8 and TRBJ2-3, reads EAGVTQSPTHLIKTRGQQATLRCSPISGHTSVYWYQQALGLGLQFLLWYDEGEERNRGNFPPRFSGRQFPNYSSELNVNALELEDSALYLCASSLWQESTDTQYFGPGTRLTVL.

The chain links TRBV11-2 to TRBJ2-5; D possibly corresponds to TRBD2 (7 bases). The CDR3 totals 15 residues. The germline V and J ends were trimmed by 6 bases and 4 bases, with 18 bases remaining between them. The germline V gene has CDR1 SGHAT and CDR2 FQNNGV. The CDR3 spells CASSIRGAGLETQYF. The CDR3 nucleotides read TGTGCCAGCAGTATCCGGGGGGCGGGTTTAGAGACCCAGTACTTC.

The rearrangement joins TRBV10-3 to TRBJ2-7; 10 bases agree with TRBD2. The germline CDR1 and CDR2 sequences are ENHRY and SYGVKD. The CDR3 totals 12 residues. After removal of 9 bases from V and 4 bases from J, the junction contained 3 bases not matched to a gene. CDR3: CAIGLAEYEQYF. CDR3 bases: TGTGCCATTGGACTAGCGGAATACGAGCAGTACTTC.

V and J are TRBV14 and TRBJ2-2; tentatively, D is TRBD2 (6 bases). V was shortened by 4 bases and J by 6 bases, with 9 bases between the two germline ends. The germline CDR1 and CDR2 sequences are SGHDN and FVKESK. The CDR3 runs to 13 residues. The CDR3 sequence: CASSLRRAGELFF. CDR3 DNA: TGTGCCAGCAGCCTTAGGAGGGCCGGGGAGCTGTTTTTT.

The chain joins TRBV19 to TRBJ1-5; D is unclear. The CDR3 is 14 amino acids. From germline, CDR1 is LNHDA and CDR2 SQIVND (reference sequence). V lost 5 bases, J lost 7 bases, and 15 bases lay in between. The CDR3 region is CASSLSPPGQPQHF. The DNA of the CDR3 is TGTGCCAGTAGTCTCAGTCCCCCGGGGCAGCCCCAGCATTTT.

V is TRBV9 and J is TRBJ2-3; tentative D call: TRBD2 (6 bases). The CDR3 covers 15 residues. V was cut by 0 bases and J by 4 bases, with 12 bases left in between. CDR1 SGDLS and CDR2 YYNGEE come from the germline V gene. In nucleotides, the CDR3 is TGTGCCAGCAGCGTAGATGGGGCGGGACCAGATACGCAGTATTTT. Encoded protein: CASSVDGAGPDTQYF.